The 15 T cell receptor beta chains presented below share a single source sample, sequenced in a study of T cell clones after liver transplantation. TCRdb's copy holds only in-frame clones and misses some; the assay was immunoSEQ multiplex PCR. The table shows about 99,000 clones, with around 86% occurring only once. The sample consisted of CD4+ T cells from blood, taken before liver transplant. Receptor source: a human donor who received a liver transplant.

V usage is TRBV27 and J usage is TRBJ2-2; D unclear. In germline, CDR1 is MNHEY, CDR2 SMNVEV (reference sequence). V lost 5 bases and J 6 bases, leaving 7 bases between the germline ends. This CDR3 region has 12 residues. The CDR3 DNA sequence: TGTGCCAGCAGTCGATCGGCCGGGGAGCTGTTTTTT. The encoded protein is CASSRSAGELFF.

V usage is TRBV11-2 and J usage is TRBJ2-7; possibly TRBD1 for D (5 bases). The CDR3 has 15 amino acids. CDR1 is SGHAT and CDR2 is FQNNGV in the germline V gene. V was clipped by 1 base and J by 0 bases, with 10 bases between them. CDR3 sequence: CASSLVAGFSYEQYF. In DNA form, the CDR3 reads TGTGCCAGCAGCTTAGTGGCAGGGTTCTCCTACGAGCAGTACTTC.

The chain combines TRBV11-3 with TRBJ2-2; D unclear. V gave up 1 base and J gave up 5 bases, with 5 bases separating them. This CDR3 comprises 13 residues. Germline CDR1 is SGHNT and CDR2 is YENEEA. The CDR3 DNA reads TGTGCCAGCAGCTTAGCCCAGACCGGGGAGCTGTTTTTT. This translates into CASSLAQTGELFF.

This clone was counted a single time. This sequence joins TRBV11-3 and TRBJ2-2, with D possibly being TRBD1 (6 bases). The ends were cut back, 3 bases at V and 6 bases at J, with 8 bases in the middle. This CDR3 is 13 amino acids long. Germline CDR1 and CDR2: SGHNT and YENEEA. The CDR3, as DNA: TGTGCCAGCAGCTTGCGGACAGCCGGGGAGCTGTTTTTT. Its protein is CASSLRTAGELFF.

V usage is TRBV10-1 and J usage is TRBJ1-5; 10 nucleotides match TRBD1. CDR1 is WNHNN and CDR2 is SYGVQD in the germline V gene (reference sequence). The length of the CDR3 is 15 residues. Unmatched junction bases numbered 8, after V lost 6 bases and J lost 6 bases. DNA of the CDR3: TGCGCCAGCAGCCCCGGGACAGGGGAAGGTCAGCCCCAGCATTTT. Translating it yields CASSPGTGEGQPQHF.

The gene calls are TRBV9 and TRBJ1-4; 7 positions agree with TRBD1. CDR3 length: 14 residues. Germline lookup yields CDR1 SGDLS and CDR2 YYNGEE. After removal of 4 bases from V and 4 bases from J, the junction contained 4 bases not matched to a gene. CDR3 residues: CASSFTGDNEKLFF. Written as DNA, the CDR3 is TGTGCCAGCAGCTTTACAGGGGATAATGAAAAACTGTTTTTT.

The chain carries TRBV2 and TRBJ2-1, with D perhaps matching TRBD2 (5 bases). Germline-derived CDR1 and CDR2 are SNHLY and FYNNEI. With 2 bases removed from V and 4 bases from J, the gap between germline ends came to 12 bases. The CDR3 sequence is 15 residues long. The CDR3 sequence is CASSERLAGYNEQFF. CDR3 bases: TGTGCCAGCAGTGAACGGCTAGCAGGTTACAATGAGCAGTTCTTC.

This chain connects TRBV10-2 to TRBJ1-1; the match to TRBD1 covers 7 bases. The ends lost 6 bases at V and 0 bases at J; junction bases unmatched: 7. Germline values: CDR1 WSHSY, CDR2 SAAADI. This CDR3 has 15 residues. This chain's CDR3 is CASSPPTGVNTEAFF. In nucleotides, the CDR3 is TGCGCCAGCAGCCCCCCCACAGGGGTGAACACTGAAGCTTTCTTT.

The rearrangement links TRBV7-2 to TRBJ2-2; the match to TRBD2 covers 7 bases. With V trimmed by 1 base and J by 8 bases, 10 bases remained unmatched. There are 16 residues in the CDR3. Germline-derived CDR1 and CDR2 are SGHTA and FQGNSA. CDR3 sequence (DNA): TGTGCCAGCAGCTTAGGGTCGCGAGCGGGGAAAGGGGAGCTGTTTTTT. Protein product: CASSLGSRAGKGELFF. The complete variable domain, with remaining parts taken from reference TRBV7-2 and TRBJ2-2, reads GAGVSQSPSNKVTEKGKDVELRCDPISGHTALYWYRQSLGQGLEFLIYFQGNSAPDKSGLPSDRFSAERTGGSVSTLTIQRTQQEDSAVYLCASSLGSRAGKGELFFGEGSRLTVL.

This clone has only one observation. The rearrangement joins TRBV4-1 to TRBJ1-5; 8 nucleotides line up with TRBD1. Trimming at V came to 2 bases and at J to 7 bases, leaving 10 bases not matched to a gene. This CDR3 has 16 amino acids. From germline, CDR1 is MGHRA and CDR2 YSYEKL. CDR3 protein: CASSQPPPGQVQPQHF. For the CDR3, the DNA is TGCGCCAGCAGCCAACCCCCTCCGGGACAGGTCCAGCCCCAGCATTTT.

V usage is TRBV5-4 and J usage is TRBJ2-7, with TRBD2 as a possible D gene (5 bases). There are 13 residues in the CDR3. Germline-derived CDR1 and CDR2 are SGHNT and YYREEE (reference sequence). Deletions cut 4 bases from V and 3 bases from J, with 11 bases between. The CDR3 DNA reads as TGTGCCAGCAGCAGAGCGGTCGACTACGAGCAGTACTTC. Translation: CASSRAVDYEQYF.

The gene calls are TRBV5-1 and TRBJ2-7, with 9 bases identical to TRBD1. From germline, CDR1 is SGHRS and CDR2 YFSETQ. Losses at the gene ends were 4 bases for V and 2 bases for J; bases not matched to a gene: 4. The CDR3 is 14 residues long. Here the CDR3 DNA reads TGCGCCAGCAGCCTGACAGGGGGGGCCTACGAGCAGTACTTC. Amino acids: CASSLTGGAYEQYF.

This sequence joins TRBV18 and TRBJ2-5; D is undetermined. This CDR3 region has 12 residues. Between the trimmed V and J ends, which lost 3 bases and 1 base, there was a span of 3 bases. CDR1 is KGHSH, CDR2 LQKENI, per germline. CDR3 DNA: TGTGCCAGCTCACCGTCCCAAGAGACCCAGTACTTC. This translates into CASSPSQETQYF.

The rearrangement links TRBV5-1 to TRBJ1-2; 7 bases fit TRBD1. The CDR3 extends over 12 amino acids. The trim removed 2 bases at V and 6 bases at J, leaving 1 base unmatched. Germline V gives CDR1 SGHRS, CDR2 YFSETQ. CDR3 loop: CASSFTGDGYTF. In DNA, the CDR3 is TGCGCCAGCAGCTTTACAGGGGATGGCTACACCTTC.

This clone was recorded at least ten times. This rearrangement joins TRBV29-1 to TRBJ2-7, with D unresolved. Per germline, CDR1 SQVTM and CDR2 ANQGSEA. CDR3 size: 13 residues. V gave up 0 bases and J gave up 7 bases, with 13 bases separating them. In DNA form, the CDR3 reads TGCAGCGTTGAAGATGGGCCCCTGGGGGAGCAGTACTTC. It encodes CSVEDGPLGEQYF.